These T cell receptor beta chains were read from a single sample in a study of shared clonotypes between healthy human individuals. Generated by immunoSEQ multiplex PCR, the TCRdb table keeps only in-frame clones and is missing some. The sample shows millions of clones, about 95% of them seen only once. The sample consisted of naive CD8+ T cells sorted from blood. These receptors came from a man aged 18 to 30 in good health. The CDR3 runs from the conserved cysteine through the conserved F or W. D genes are given only for firm matches.

TRBJ1-1 TRBV6-6 NA CASSSLRGEAFF
TRBJ1-1 TRBV28 NA CASTLGEGTEAFF
TRBJ1-1 TRBV5-1 TRBD1 CASSLDPDRVTEAFF
TRBJ2-1 TRBV11-2 NA CASSLSGVYNEQFF
TRBJ1-5 TRBV19 TRBD1 CASSLITGGSQPQHF
TRBJ2-7 TRBV12-1 NA CASSGGLASQLHEQYF
TRBJ1-2 TRBV27 NA CASSHMGRHGYTF
TRBJ1-1 TRBV30 NA CAAFGGTEAFF
TRBJ1-1 TRBV6-5 NA CASSYSRMAGNTEAFF
TRBJ2-5 TRBV6-5 NA CASSYSKVETQYF
TRBJ2-7 TRBV13 NA CASKTGSYEQYF
TRBJ2-1 TRBV27 TRBD2 CASTLAGASNEQFF
TRBJ2-1 TRBV4-1 TRBD1 CASSQDPTGLNEQFF
TRBJ2-3 TRBV7-6 TRBD1 CASSLDRGRTDTQYF
TRBJ2-3 TRBV29-1 NA CSAELVSLTDTQYF
TRBJ1-2 TRBV5-6 NA CASSLGSDMDNYGYTF
TRBJ1-2 TRBV5-1 NA CASSLQGTTNYGYTF
TRBJ2-7 TRBV4-1 NA CASSQEFGYEQYF
TRBJ2-7 TRBV6-6 TRBD2 CASSLGSGSLDEQYF
TRBJ2-3 TRBV7-6 TRBD1 CASSPTGGIDTQYF
TRBJ2-7 TRBV19 NA CASSDSPPYEQYF
TRBJ1-2 TRBV15 NA CATAGNSRPYGYTTLGPYGYTF
TRBJ1-2 TRBV10-3 NA CAITPERAQSNYGYTF
TRBJ1-3 TRBV28 TRBD1 CASRPQGGGNTIYF
TRBJ2-2 TRBV1 NA CTSSAGNRGPGELFF
TRBJ2-2 TRBV28 NA CASRRAGSTGELFF
TRBJ2-3 TRBV7-9 TRBD2 CASSPGLEEADTQYF
TRBJ2-2 TRBV13 NA CASSFRGAPTGELFF
TRBJ2-5 TRBV6-5 NA CASSYSGETQYF
TRBJ2-7 TRBV9 NA CASSVEGTGAWGEQYF
TRBJ2-7 TRBV13 NA CASSLGPGAAYEQYF
TRBJ2-1 TRBV4-1 NA CASSQDGPEDNEQFF
TRBJ2-1 TRBV13 TRBD2 CASSQTGTSGILSYNEQFF
TRBJ2-3 TRBV4-1 TRBD2 CASSQELAGIRTDTQYF
TRBJ2-7 TRBV10-3 NA CAISESWGYEQYF
TRBJ2-3 TRBV11-2 NA CASSSYWDRTDTQYF
TRBJ1-2 TRBV7-8 TRBD1 CASSTLQGRLQGYTF
TRBJ2-5 TRBV19 TRBD1 CASSPDRDQETQYF
TRBJ2-7 TRBV5-1 NA CASSAPERGYEQYF
TRBJ2-7 TRBV9 TRBD2 CASSVGDSGGAYEQYF
TRBJ2-7 TRBV7-9 TRBD2 CASSLGTSGSYEQYF
TRBJ2-7 TRBV5-6 TRBD2 CASSSGLAGPYEQYF